These T cell receptor beta chains were read from a single sample in a study of T cells after yellow fever vaccination. TCRdb re-derived calls from the 5' RACE reads in MiXCR, one entry per CDR3 protein. The profile shows hundreds of thousands of distinct CDR3 sequences, under 15% of them singletons. The material was CD4+ T cells sorted from PBMCs, obtained 15 days after the yellow fever booster vaccination. The receptors come from a young man who received the YFV17D yellow fever vaccine. The CDR3 runs from the conserved cysteine through the conserved F or W. D genes are given only for firm matches. Expanded clones are given a class, and other clones once, few, many or no size at all.

size	length	V	D	J	CDR3	DNA
NA	16	TRBV4-3	TRBD2	TRBJ2-2	CASSQVAGFDTGELFF	TGCGCCAGCAGCCAAGTAGCGGGGTTTGACACCGGGGAGCTGTTTTTT
NA	16	TRBV28	TRBD1	TRBJ1-1	CASSIRQGMLYTEAFF	TGTGCCAGCAGTATCCGACAGGGGATGCTGTACACTGAAGCTTTCTTT
few	15	TRBV12-3/TRBV12-4	NA	TRBJ2-2	CATSPGWTQTGELFF	TGTGCCACGTCGCCCGGGTGGACACAAACCGGGGAGCTGTTTTTT
few	16	TRBV4-2	NA	TRBJ1-1	CASSLGGAQTNTEAFF	TGTGCCAGCAGCCTCGGAGGTGCGCAGACGAACACTGAAGCTTTCTTT
many	17	TRBV5-5	NA	TRBJ2-4	CASSLGGGRAGKNIQYF	TGTGCCAGCAGCTTGGGGGGGGGCAGGGCCGGCAAAAACATTCAGTACTTC
NA	16	TRBV4-1	NA	TRBJ1-3	CASSQPGRNSGNTIYF	TGCGCCAGCAGCCAACCCGGTCGGAACTCTGGAAACACCATATATTTT
NA	17	TRBV6-5	TRBD2	TRBJ2-7	CASSYSSGGTSGYEQYF	TGTGCCAGCAGTTATTCGTCTGGGGGGACTAGCGGATACGAGCAGTACTTC
many	13	TRBV11-2	TRBD1	TRBJ1-1	CASAGSGQGFAFF	TGTGCCAGCGCCGGTAGCGGACAGGGTTTCGCTTTCTTT
NA	13	TRBV18	NA	TRBJ1-1	CASSPQGHTEAFF	TGTGCCAGCTCACCGCAGGGGCATACTGAAGCTTTCTTT
few	16	TRBV5-1	TRBD2	TRBJ2-3	CASSLGRTSALDTQYF	TGCGCCAGCAGCTTGGGACGGACTAGCGCCCTAGATACGCAGTATTTT
few	13	TRBV12-3/TRBV12-4	NA	TRBJ1-5	CASSSDSGGPQHF	TGTGCCAGCAGTTCAGACTCTGGCGGACCCCAGCATTTT
few	12	TRBV7-8	NA	TRBJ2-7	CASRQSSYEQYF	TGTGCCAGCCGACAGAGCTCCTACGAGCAGTACTTC
NA	16	TRBV4-3	TRBD1	TRBJ2-1	CASSQDPWTGDNEQFF	TGCGCCAGCAGCCAAGACCCGTGGACAGGGGACAATGAGCAGTTCTTC
few	13	TRBV7-3	NA	TRBJ1-2	CASSFDENYGYTF	TGTGCCAGCAGCTTCGACGAGAACTATGGCTACACCTTC
few	15	TRBV18	NA	TRBJ2-5	CASSPYEEIRETQYF	TGTGCCAGCTCACCATACGAGGAGATTCGAGAGACCCAGTACTTC
NA	12	TRBV3-1	NA	TRBJ1-2	CASSQELRDYTF	TGTGCCAGCAGCCAAGAATTGCGGGACTACACCTTC
NA	16	TRBV4-1	NA	TRBJ2-3	CASSRRGDFSTDTQYF	TGCGCCAGCAGCCGCCGAGGGGATTTTAGCACAGATACGCAGTATTTT
few	15	TRBV18	TRBD1	TRBJ1-2	CASSIEGQSNYGYTF	TGTGCCAGCTCAATTGAGGGACAGTCAAACTATGGCTACACCTTC
NA	15	TRBV4-3	NA	TRBJ1-6	CASSQERDPNSPLHF	TGCGCCAGCAGCCAAGAGAGGGACCCCAATTCACCCCTCCACTTT
NA	12	TRBV11-2	NA	TRBJ1-2	CASSFVSYGYTF	TGTGCCAGCAGCTTCGTCAGCTATGGCTACACCTTC
few	15	TRBV27	TRBD1	TRBJ2-3	CASSLDRDFTDTQYF	TGTGCCAGCAGCCTAGACAGGGATTTCACAGATACGCAGTATTTT
few	14	TRBV20-1	NA	TRBJ1-2	CSASKPTKNYGYTF	TGCAGTGCGTCGAAGCCGACGAAAAACTATGGCTACACCTTC
few	14	TRBV27	TRBD1	TRBJ2-7	CASGRDRTAYEQYF	TGTGCCAGCGGCCGGGACAGGACCGCCTACGAGCAGTACTTC
NA	17	TRBV7-9	TRBD2	TRBJ2-1	CASSLPPRLAGGNEQFF	TGTGCCAGCAGCTTACCCCCGAGGCTAGCGGGGGGGAATGAGCAGTTCTTC
NA	13	TRBV28	TRBD1	TRBJ1-2	CASSHDRVYGYTF	TGTGCCAGCAGCCACGACAGGGTGTATGGCTACACCTTC
NA	13	TRBV30	NA	TRBJ1-4	CAYSLTTNEKLFF	TGTGCCTATTCACTAACAACTAATGAAAAACTGTTTTTT
NA	15	TRBV7-2	TRBD1	TRBJ1-5	CASSSDRGRGQPQHF	TGTGCCAGCAGCTCGGACAGGGGCAGGGGGCAGCCCCAGCATTTT
NA	14	TRBV7-9	NA	TRBJ2-1	CASSPVSASGEQFF	TGTGCCAGCAGCCCGGTTTCGGCATCCGGCGAGCAGTTCTTC
few	14	TRBV20-1	TRBD1	TRBJ1-1	CSARQGAENTEAFF	TGCAGTGCCAGACAGGGGGCGGAGAACACTGAAGCTTTCTTT
NA	14	TRBV5-1	NA	TRBJ2-7	CASSLDISSDELYF	TGCGCCAGCAGCTTGGACATATCGTCCGACGAGCTGTACTTC
once	14	TRBV7-3	NA	TRBJ2-6	CASSLNPGANVLTF	TGTGCCAGCAGCTTAAATCCTGGGGCCAACGTCCTGACTTTC
few	15	TRBV9	NA	TRBJ2-6	CASSVVGIGANVLTF	TGTGCCAGCAGCGTAGTAGGTATAGGGGCCAACGTCCTGACTTTC
few	15	TRBV24-1	NA	TRBJ2-6	CATSAQTGGANVLTF	TGTGCCACCAGTGCGCAGACCGGAGGGGCCAACGTCCTGACTTTC
many	12	TRBV3-1	NA	TRBJ1-2	CASSQEGWGYTF	TGTGCCAGCAGCCAAGAAGGGTGGGGCTACACCTTC
many	14	TRBV7-2	NA	TRBJ2-3	CASTGYGGAATQYF	TGTGCCAGCACCGGTTACGGCGGGGCCGCAACGCAGTATTTT
NA	16	TRBV10-1	TRBD2	TRBJ2-3	CASSGPFGGEPDTQYF	TGCGCCAGCAGTGGACCCTTCGGGGGGGAACCAGATACGCAGTATTTT
NA	14	TRBV29-1	NA	TRBJ2-5	CSVEANGPGETQYF	TGCAGCGTTGAAGCCAACGGACCTGGAGAGACCCAGTACTTC
many	14	TRBV7-2	TRBD2	TRBJ2-3	CASSLSGGTDTQYF	TGTGCCAGCAGCTTAAGCGGGGGCACAGATACGCAGTATTTT
NA	15	TRBV6-6	NA	TRBJ2-2	CASRSGTIATGELFF	TGTGCCAGCAGATCCGGGACAATCGCCACCGGGGAGCTGTTTTTT
few	16	TRBV9	TRBD1	TRBJ2-1	CASSAQPGQGYNEQFF	TGTGCCAGCAGCGCCCAACCGGGACAGGGGTACAATGAGCAGTTCTTC
few	14	TRBV5-1	NA	TRBJ2-3	CASSLEPQADTQYF	TGCGCCAGCAGCTTGGAACCACAGGCTGATACGCAGTATTTT
few	14	TRBV5-1	NA	TRBJ1-1	CASSSDGGNTEAFF	TGCGCCAGCAGCTCCGACGGGGGGAACACTGAAGCTTTCTTT
NA	15	TRBV6-5	TRBD1	TRBJ1-1	CASTSGQGGNTEAFF	TGTGCCAGCACCAGTGGACAGGGGGGGAACACTGAAGCTTTCTTT
NA	14	TRBV2	NA	TRBJ1-1	CASSTVSSDTEAFF	TGTGCCAGCAGTACCGTGTCTTCAGATACTGAAGCTTTCTTT
NA	13	TRBV19	NA	TRBJ2-2	CASSIVNTGELFF	TGTGCCAGTAGTATAGTGAACACCGGGGAGCTGTTTTTT
NA	15	TRBV7-9	NA	TRBJ2-3	CASSLVQGIADTQYF	TGTGCCAGCAGCTTAGTCCAGGGAATAGCAGATACGCAGTATTTT
NA	13	TRBV5-1	TRBD2	TRBJ2-5	CASSFGLEETQYF	TGCGCCAGCAGCTTTGGACTAGAAGAGACCCAGTACTTC
NA	13	TRBV27	NA	TRBJ1-1	CASGPEGRGEAFF	TGTGCCAGCGGTCCGGAGGGGCGGGGTGAAGCTTTCTTT
few	12	TRBV10-1	NA	TRBJ2-5	CASSEGPETQYF	TGCGCCAGCAGTGAAGGGCCGGAGACCCAGTACTTC
NA	15	TRBV20-1	TRBD1	TRBJ1-2	CSASPLGQGHYGYTF	TGCAGTGCTAGCCCCCTCGGACAGGGGCACTATGGCTACACCTTC
NA	15	TRBV7-9	NA	TRBJ2-7	CASGRWAGPSYEQYF	TGTGCCAGCGGACGGTGGGCGGGACCATCCTACGAGCAGTACTTC
few	15	TRBV4-1	NA	TRBJ1-6	CASGLGSSYNSPLHF	TGCGCCAGCGGTCTGGGGAGCTCCTATAATTCACCCCTCCACTTT
NA	13	TRBV7-3	TRBD2	TRBJ2-1	CASSSTSVDQQFF	TGTGCCAGCAGCTCCACTAGCGTGGACCAACAGTTCTTC
many	12	TRBV12-3/TRBV12-4	NA	TRBJ2-1	CASRRAYNEQFF	TGTGCCAGCAGGCGAGCTTACAATGAGCAGTTCTTC
NA	13	TRBV5-1	NA	TRBJ2-5	CASSYPGEETQYF	TGCGCCAGCAGCTATCCGGGGGAAGAGACCCAGTACTTC
NA	17	TRBV19	NA	TRBJ2-1	CASSVGPRDTYYNEQFF	TGTGCCAGTAGTGTAGGCCCCCGGGACACGTACTACAATGAGCAGTTCTTC
few	14	TRBV7-7	NA	TRBJ2-5	CASSAGTGSETQYF	TGTGCTAGCAGCGCCGGGACCGGGAGTGAGACCCAGTACTTC